The sequence of this TCR beta chain was determined in a study of spatial heterogeneity in lung cancer. There are many counts of this clonotype. Its antigen remains unknown. Since the library was made to target alpha chains, this beta chain is a stray read and its abundance is not meaningful. Time point defined: sample taken at primary tumor resection. Whole RNA obtained from tumor, nontumor lung or frozen PBMC underwent sequencing without sorting. The donor group consisted of roughly 76 patients who had untreated, early-stage non-small cell lung cancer. Overall study results and limits: Ubiquitous, expanded tumor-derived TCRs were more frequently observed in blood at resection than at follow-up.

In the library, each TCR cDNA molecule bore its own unique molecular identifier. TCRdb reprocessed the 5' RACE reads via MiXCR and lists one record per CDR3 protein. Of around 10,000 distinct CDR3 sequences listed, over 3% are singletons. Trimming left V 2 bases short and J 6 bases short, with 10 bases between. Germline CDR1 reads MNHNY; CDR2 reads SVGAGI (reference sequence). This CDR3 is built from 14 residues. The chain is built from TRBV6-6 and TRBJ2-2; a weak D match, TRBD2 (6 bases). The sequencing used PBMCs, collected at surgery. The receptor was isolated from a female donor with early-stage non-small cell lung cancer. The CDR3 here is CASSYGTLAGELFF. In DNA, the CDR3 is TGTGCCAGCAGTTACGGGACTCTCGCCGGGGAGCTGTTTTTT.